Shown below are 8 T cell receptor beta chains from a single sample sequenced in a study of PD-L1 blockade in urothelial cancer. Some clones are missing from TCRdb's copy, which holds only in-frame ones; the method was immunoSEQ multiplex PCR. The sample has around 34,000 clones; around four fifths are singletons. Time point here: pretreatment peripheral blood. The sequencing here drew on PBMCs, taken around atezolizumab (anti-PD-L1) treatment. The source is an elderly man with urothelial cancer.

This chain uses TRBV11-2 with TRBJ1-1; D unresolved. CDR1 SGHAT and CDR2 FQNNGV come from the germline V gene. This CDR3 has 13 residues. V lost 7 bases to trimming and J lost 0 bases, with 9 bases between them. The CDR3: CASTVNLNTEAFF. The DNA for the CDR3 is TGTGCCAGCACCGTCAACTTGAACACTGAAGCTTTCTTT.

J is TRBJ1-3 and V is TRBV19, with D possibly being TRBD1 (6 bases). Trimming shortened V by 6 bases and J by 4 bases, and 19 bases separated the two germline ends. This CDR3 contains 16 residues. The germline CDR1 and CDR2 sequences are LNHDA and SQIVND (reference sequence). The CDR3 DNA reads as TGTGCCAGTAGCCCCCTAACAGGGCGTACAGGAAACACCATATATTTT. Its translation is CASSPLTGRTGNTIYF.

V and J are TRBV6-5 and TRBJ2-7, with 8 bases aligning to TRBD1. V trimming: 2 bases; J trimming: 0 bases; junction bases outside the gene matches: 6. Per the germline V gene, CDR1 is MNHEY and CDR2 is SVGAGI. CDR3 length: 16 amino acids. The CDR3 loop is CASSYRGQGSSYEQYF. The CDR3 nucleotides read TGTGCCAGCAGTTACCGAGGACAGGGCAGCTCCTACGAGCAGTACTTC.

The rearrangement uses TRBV5-6 and TRBJ1-5; 7 nucleotides align to TRBD1. Germline V CDR1 and CDR2: SGHDT, YYEEEE. The junction had 7 bases not matched to a gene; V was cut back by 3 bases and J by 7 bases. The CDR3 runs 14 residues. In DNA, the CDR3 is TGTGCCAGCAGCTCAGGACAGGCTAGCCAGCCCCAGCATTTT. Its translation is CASSSGQASQPQHF.

V is TRBV5-4 and J is TRBJ2-1, with 7 nucleotides matching TRBD1. CDR3 size: 16 residues. Trimming cost V 3 bases and J 4 bases; bases outside gene matches: 10. CDR1 is SGHNT and CDR2 is YYREEE in the germline V gene (reference sequence). In DNA, the CDR3 is TGTGCCAGCAGCTCCCGACAGGGACCGACATACAATGAGCAGTTCTTC. It codes for CASSSRQGPTYNEQFF.

This chain connects TRBV18 to TRBJ2-1, with TRBD2 identical over 12 bases. The CDR3 is made up of 16 amino acids. V lost 3 bases to trimming and J lost 8 bases; unmatched junction nucleotides: 8. Per the germline V gene, CDR1 is KGHSH and CDR2 is LQKENI. The CDR3 DNA follows: TGTGCCAGCTCACCCCTCCTAGCGGGAGGGCCTTATGAGCAGTTCTTC. Its translation: CASSPLLAGGPYEQFF.

V and J are TRBV9 and TRBJ2-1; 10 bases are a match to TRBD1. This CDR3 region has 15 residues. With 0 bases clipped from V and 10 bases from J, the junction kept 7 bases outside the gene matches. CDR1 is SGDLS, CDR2 YYNGEE, per germline. The CDR3 reads CASSVGQGAPREQFF. DNA of the CDR3: TGTGCCAGCAGCGTAGGACAGGGGGCTCCGCGGGAGCAGTTCTTC.

This chain joins TRBV9 and TRBJ2-3, with TRBD2 as a possible D gene (8 bases). V was trimmed by 4 bases and J by 4 bases, leaving 19 bases between them. Germline V gene sequence: CDR1 SGDLS, CDR2 YYNGEE. This CDR3 is built from 16 residues. CDR3 amino acids: CASSQGVAGGADTQYF. DNA for the CDR3: TGTGCCAGCAGCCAGGGGGTCGCGGGAGGAGCAGATACGCAGTATTTT. The full variable domain, its missing parts supplied by reference TRBV9 and TRBJ2-3, is DSGVTQTPKHLITATGQRVTLRCSPRSGDLSVYWYQQSLDQGLQFLIQYYNGEERAKGNILERFSAQQFPDLHSELNLSSLELGDSALYFCASSQGVAGGADTQYFGPGTRLTVL.